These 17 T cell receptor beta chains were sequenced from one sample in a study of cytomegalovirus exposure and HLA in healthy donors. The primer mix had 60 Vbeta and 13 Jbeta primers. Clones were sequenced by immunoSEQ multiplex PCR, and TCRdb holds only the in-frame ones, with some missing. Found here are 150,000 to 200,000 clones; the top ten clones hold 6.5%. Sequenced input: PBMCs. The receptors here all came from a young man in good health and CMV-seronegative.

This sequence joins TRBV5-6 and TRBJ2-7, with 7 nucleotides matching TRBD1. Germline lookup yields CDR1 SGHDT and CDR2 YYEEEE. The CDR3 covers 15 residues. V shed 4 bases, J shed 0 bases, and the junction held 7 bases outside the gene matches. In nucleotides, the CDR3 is TGTGCCAGCAGCGCTTTGACAGGGAACTCCTACGAGCAGTACTTC. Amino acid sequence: CASSALTGNSYEQYF.

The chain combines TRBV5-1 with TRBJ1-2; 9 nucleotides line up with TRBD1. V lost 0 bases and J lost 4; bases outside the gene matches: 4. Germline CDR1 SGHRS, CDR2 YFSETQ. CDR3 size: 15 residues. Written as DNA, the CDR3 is TGCGCCAGCAGCTTGGGGGGACAGGGTCTCTATGGCTACACCTTC. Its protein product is CASSLGGQGLYGYTF.

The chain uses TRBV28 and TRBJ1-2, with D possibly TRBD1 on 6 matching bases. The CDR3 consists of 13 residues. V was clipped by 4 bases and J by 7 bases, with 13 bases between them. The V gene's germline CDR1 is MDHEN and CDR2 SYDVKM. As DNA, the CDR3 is TGTGCCAGCAGTTGGGGGGGGGCGCGTGGCTACACCTTC. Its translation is CASSWGGARGYTF.

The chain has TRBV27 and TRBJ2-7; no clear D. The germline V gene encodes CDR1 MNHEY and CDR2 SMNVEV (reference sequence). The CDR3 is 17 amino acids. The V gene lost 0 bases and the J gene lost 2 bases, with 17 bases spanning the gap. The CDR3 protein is CASSLSFLDLNPYEQYF. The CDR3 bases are TGTGCCAGCAGTTTATCGTTCCTAGACTTAAACCCCTACGAGCAGTACTTC.

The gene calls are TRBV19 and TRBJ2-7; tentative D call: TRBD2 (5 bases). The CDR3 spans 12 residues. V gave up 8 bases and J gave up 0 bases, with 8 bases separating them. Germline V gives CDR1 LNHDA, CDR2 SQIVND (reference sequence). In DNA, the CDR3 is TGTGCCAGTGGGGAGAACTCCTACGAGCAGTACTTC. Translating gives CASGENSYEQYF.

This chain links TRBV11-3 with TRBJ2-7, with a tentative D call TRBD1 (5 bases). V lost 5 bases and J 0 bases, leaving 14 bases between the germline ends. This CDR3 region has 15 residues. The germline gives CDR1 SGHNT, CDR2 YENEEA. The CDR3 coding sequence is TGTGCCAGCAGCCCCGGGCCAGGGCTCTCCTACGAGCAGTACTTC. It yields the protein CASSPGPGLSYEQYF.

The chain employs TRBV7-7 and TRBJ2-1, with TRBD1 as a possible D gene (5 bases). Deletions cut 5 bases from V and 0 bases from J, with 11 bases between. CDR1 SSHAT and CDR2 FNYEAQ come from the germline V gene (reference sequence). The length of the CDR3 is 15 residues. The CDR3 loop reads CASSPQGSSYNEQFF. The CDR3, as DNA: TGTGCCAGCAGCCCTCAGGGCAGCTCCTACAATGAGCAGTTCTTC.

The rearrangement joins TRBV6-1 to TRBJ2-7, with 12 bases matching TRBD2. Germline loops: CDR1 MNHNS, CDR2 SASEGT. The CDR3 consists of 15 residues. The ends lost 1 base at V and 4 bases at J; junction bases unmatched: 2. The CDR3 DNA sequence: TGTGCCAGCAGTGAAGGGACTAGCGGGACATACGAGCAGTACTTC. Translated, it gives CASSEGTSGTYEQYF.

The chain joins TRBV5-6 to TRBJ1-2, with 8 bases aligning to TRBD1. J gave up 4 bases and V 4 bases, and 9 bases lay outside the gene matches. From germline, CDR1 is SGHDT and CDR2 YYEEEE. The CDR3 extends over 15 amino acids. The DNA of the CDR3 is TGTGCCAGCAGCGGAAGCAGGGGGCACGGCTATGGCTACACCTTC. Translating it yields CASSGSRGHGYGYTF.

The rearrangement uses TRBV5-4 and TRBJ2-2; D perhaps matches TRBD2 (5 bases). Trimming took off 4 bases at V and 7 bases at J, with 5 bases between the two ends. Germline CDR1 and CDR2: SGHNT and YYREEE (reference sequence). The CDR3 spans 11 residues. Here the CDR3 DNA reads TGTGCCAGCAGCCGGGGCGGGGAGCTGTTTTTT. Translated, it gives CASSRGGELFF.

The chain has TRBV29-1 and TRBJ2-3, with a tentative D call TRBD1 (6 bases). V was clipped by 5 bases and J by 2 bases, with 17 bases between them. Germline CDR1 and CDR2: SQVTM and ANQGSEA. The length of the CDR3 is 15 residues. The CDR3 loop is CSVLGQLINTDTQYF. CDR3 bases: TGCAGCGTTCTCGGACAGCTGATAAACACAGATACGCAGTATTTT.

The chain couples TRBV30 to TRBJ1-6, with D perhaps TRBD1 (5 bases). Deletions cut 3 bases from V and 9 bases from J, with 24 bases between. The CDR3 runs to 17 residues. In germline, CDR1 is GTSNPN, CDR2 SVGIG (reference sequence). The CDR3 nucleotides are TGTGCCTGGAGAGAGACGTGGCGGGGGGTTGTAGGTTCACCCCTCCACTTT. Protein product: CAWRETWRGVVGSPLHF. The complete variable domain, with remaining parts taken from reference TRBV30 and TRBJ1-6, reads SQTIHQWPATLVQPVGSPLSLECTVEGTSNPNLYWYRQAAGRGLQLLFYSVGIGQISSEVPQNLSASRPQDRQFILSSKKLLLSDSGFYLCAWRETWRGVVGSPLHFGNGTRLTVT.

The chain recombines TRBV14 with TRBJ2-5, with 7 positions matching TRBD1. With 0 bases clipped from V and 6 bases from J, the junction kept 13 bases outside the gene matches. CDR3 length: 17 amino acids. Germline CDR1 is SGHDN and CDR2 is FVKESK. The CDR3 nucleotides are TGTGCCAGCAGCCAAGATCTAGTCGCAAGGGGGCGGCAGACCCAGTACTTC. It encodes CASSQDLVARGRQTQYF.

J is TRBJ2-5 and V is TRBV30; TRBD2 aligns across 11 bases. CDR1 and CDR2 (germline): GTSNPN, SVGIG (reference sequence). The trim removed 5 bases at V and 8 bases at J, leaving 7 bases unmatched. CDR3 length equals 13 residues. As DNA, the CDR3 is TGTGCCTGGGTTACTGGGACTAGCGGTACCCAGTACTTC. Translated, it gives CAWVTGTSGTQYF.

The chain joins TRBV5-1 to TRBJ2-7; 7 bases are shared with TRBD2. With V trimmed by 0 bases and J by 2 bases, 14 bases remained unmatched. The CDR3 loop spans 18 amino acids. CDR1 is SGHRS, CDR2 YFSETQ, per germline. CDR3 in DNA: TGCGCCAGCAGCTTGGGACCCATATCTAGCGGAGCGACCTACGAGCAGTACTTC. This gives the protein CASSLGPISSGATYEQYF.

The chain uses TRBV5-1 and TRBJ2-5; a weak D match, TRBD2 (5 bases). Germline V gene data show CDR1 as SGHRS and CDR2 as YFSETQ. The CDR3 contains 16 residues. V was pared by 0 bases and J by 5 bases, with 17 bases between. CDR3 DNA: TGCGCCAGCAGCTTGGTATCAGGTGGGAGTGGGGAGACCCAGTACTTC. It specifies CASSLVSGGSGETQYF. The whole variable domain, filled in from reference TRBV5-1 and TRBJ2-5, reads KAGVTQTPRYLIKTRGQQVTLSCSPISGHRSVSWYQQTPGQGLQFLFEYFSETQRNKGNFPGRFSGRQFSNSRSEMNVSTLELGDSALYLCASSLVSGGSGETQYFGPGTRLLVL.

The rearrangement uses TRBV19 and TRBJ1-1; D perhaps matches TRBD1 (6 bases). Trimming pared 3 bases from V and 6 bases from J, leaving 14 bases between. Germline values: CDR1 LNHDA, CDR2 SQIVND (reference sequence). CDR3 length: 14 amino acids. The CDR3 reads CASSMQGRAAEAFF. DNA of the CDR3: TGTGCCAGTAGTATGCAGGGGCGCGCGGCTGAAGCTTTCTTT.